This T cell receptor beta chain was recorded in a study of cytomegalovirus exposure and HLA in healthy donors. Trimming shortened V by 2 bases and J by 3 bases, and 8 bases separated the two germline ends. From germline, CDR1 is SGHNT and CDR2 YYREEE (reference sequence). This CDR3 region has 14 residues. This PCR relied on a set of 60 Vbeta primers and 13 Jbeta primers. Clones were sequenced by immunoSEQ multiplex PCR, and TCRdb holds only the in-frame ones, with some missing. The profile shows 200,000 or so clones, 78% of them singletons. The sequence was collected from a woman aged 25 to 39 in good health and CMV-seropositive. The V gene is TRBV5-4, the J gene TRBJ1-4; D is unclear. The sample taken for sequencing was PBMCs. CDR3 sequence (DNA): TGTGCCAGCAGCTTCGTCGGGGCTAATGAAAAACTGTTTTTT. Its protein product is CASSFVGANEKLFF.